The entry below gives a single T cell receptor (beta chain) sequence along with its context. Measured with immunoSEQ multiplex PCR; TCRdb has only the in-frame clones, and not every one. Altogether some 170,000 clones are present, 75% to 90% being singletons, with the ten largest covering about 6.3%. The entry originates in a study of blood T cell repertoires in COVID-19. Germline V lookup: CDR1 SGDLS, CDR2 YYNGEE. Trimming stripped 3 bases from V and 4 bases from J, with 12 bases between. CDR3 length: 14 residues. The genes are TRBV9 and TRBJ2-3, with D unclear. This clonotype originated in a middle-aged man who had recovered from COVID-19. Sequenced: PBMCs or T cells enriched from blood (not recorded which). CDR3 bases: TGTGCCAGCAGCGGTATATTGCAGTCAGATACGCAGTATTTT. This gives the protein CASSGILQSDTQYF.